These 28 T cell receptor beta chains came from one sample sequenced in a study of cytomegalovirus exposure and HLA in healthy donors. Vbeta (60) and Jbeta (13) primers were used in the PCR. This table comes from immunoSEQ multiplex PCR, and its TCRdb copy is limited to in-frame clones, with some not included. The data contain 95,000 to 110,000 clones, about 75% of them singletons. The source material was PBMCs. The receptors originated from a man aged 60 to 69 in good health and CMV-seropositive.

The V gene is TRBV27, the J gene TRBJ2-5; weak D call: TRBD1 (5 bases). The DNA end is more similar to TRBJ2-7, so the J call may be wrong. The germline gives CDR1 MNHEY, CDR2 SMNVEV (reference sequence). The CDR3 consists of 14 residues. In DNA, the CDR3 is TGTGCCAGCAGACTCCAGGGATTCTCCTACGAGCAGTACTTC. Amino acid sequence: CASRLQGFSYEQYF.

The J gene is TRBJ1-4, the V gene TRBV5-1; D is possibly TRBD1 (6 bases). The germline gives CDR1 SGHRS, CDR2 YFSETQ. The length of the CDR3 is 15 residues. Trimming took off 1 base at V and 4 bases at J, with 11 bases between the two ends. CDR3 region: CASSLLGQINEKLFF. In nucleotides, the CDR3 is TGCGCCAGCAGCTTGCTCGGACAGATTAATGAAAAACTGTTTTTT.

The gene calls are TRBV4-3 and TRBJ2-3; D is possibly TRBD1 (7 bases). Germline CDR1 LGHNA, CDR2 YSLEER. Trimming stripped 4 bases from V and 7 bases from J, with 15 bases between. CDR3 length: 14 residues. CDR3 in DNA: TGCGCCAGCAGCCCCACAGGGGAGGCAAATACGCAGTATTTT. Residues: CASSPTGEANTQYF.

The chain carries TRBV4-2 and TRBJ2-1; tentatively, D is TRBD2 (6 bases). The CDR3 covers 14 residues. V was shortened by 1 base and J by 9 bases, with 13 bases between the two germline ends. The germline CDR1 and CDR2 sequences are LGHNA and YNFKEQ. The CDR3: CASSQGEVGGEQFF. CDR3 sequence (DNA): TGTGCCAGCAGCCAAGGGGAGGTCGGGGGTGAGCAGTTCTTC.

The chain uses TRBV9 and TRBJ2-5, with 10 bases lining up with TRBD2. This CDR3 comprises 17 residues. Trimming at V came to 0 bases and at J to 5 bases, leaving 10 bases not matched to a gene. Germline CDR1 reads SGDLS; CDR2 reads YYNGEE. For the CDR3, the DNA is TGTGCCAGCAGCGTAGCTGGGAGCGGGGGGGCCCCCGAGACCCAGTACTTC. Translating gives CASSVAGSGGAPETQYF.

The chain uses TRBV6-5 and TRBJ2-5, with D hard to call. Germline loops: CDR1 MNHEY, CDR2 SVGAGI. V lost 0 bases and J 6 bases, leaving 8 bases between the germline ends. The CDR3 loop spans 13 amino acids. The CDR3 protein is CASSYSLEKTQYF. CDR3 nucleotides: TGTGCCAGCAGTTACTCGCTGGAGAAGACCCAGTACTTC.

This clone was seen just once. The V call is TRBV7-9, the J call TRBJ2-1, with 8 positions matching TRBD1. CDR3 length: 15 amino acids. V trimming: 3 bases; J trimming: 5 bases; junction bases outside the gene matches: 6. Per germline, CDR1 SEHNR and CDR2 FQNEAQ (reference sequence). The CDR3 loop is CASSFGQGVDNEQFF. Written as DNA, the CDR3 is TGTGCCAGCAGCTTCGGACAGGGAGTCGACAATGAGCAGTTCTTC.

This clone came up a few times. The gene calls are TRBV4-3 and TRBJ1-6; the D is unclear. V was shortened by 0 bases and J by 7 bases, with 4 bases between the two germline ends. The CDR3 length is 13 residues. The germline gives CDR1 LGHNA, CDR2 YSLEER. The CDR3 region has the DNA TGCGCCAGCAGCCAAGACAGGAATTCACCCCTCCACTTT. The encoded protein is CASSQDRNSPLHF.

The chain recombines TRBV6-4 with TRBJ2-5; D might be TRBD2 (5 bases). The ends were cut back, 3 bases at V and 3 bases at J, with 8 bases in the middle. Looked up from germline, CDR1 is MRHNA and CDR2 is SNTAGT. The CDR3 spans 13 residues. The CDR3 spells CASSERAEETQYF. The CDR3 nucleotides are TGTGCCAGCAGTGAACGAGCGGAAGAGACCCAGTACTTC.

The CDR3 region is CASSPQTGGLGYTF. The CDR3 DNA reads TGCGCCAGCAGCCCCCAGACAGGGGGTCTGGGCTACACCTTC. This chain joins TRBV5-1 and TRBJ1-2; TRBD1 matches at 9 bases. After removal of 4 bases from V and 8 bases from J, the junction contained 9 bases not matched to a gene. The CDR3 loop spans 14 amino acids. Germline V CDR1 and CDR2: SGHRS, YFSETQ.

Regarding this clone: At one of its ends the junction is not consistent with the germline gene, which may arise from a read error. The chain carries TRBV28 and TRBJ2-1; 9 bases are a match to TRBD1. This CDR3 is 14 amino acids long. Per the germline V gene, CDR1 is MDHEN and CDR2 is SYDVKM. The CDR3 reads CASSLLTTGTGRIF. The CDR3, as DNA: TGTGCCAGCAGCTTATTGACCACCGGGACAGGGAGGATCTTC.

This clone was seen a handful of times. The chain uses TRBV19 and TRBJ1-2, with TRBD1 matching 7 bases. This CDR3 comprises 14 residues. The germline gives CDR1 LNHDA, CDR2 SQIVND (reference sequence). V gave up 6 bases and J gave up 2 bases; unmatched junction bases: 6. The DNA for the CDR3 is TGTGCCAGTAGCTCGGACAGGAACAACTATGGCTACACCTTC. This gives the protein CASSSDRNNYGYTF.

The V call is TRBV5-1, the J call TRBJ2-5; 10 nucleotides align to TRBD2. The germline V gene has CDR1 SGHRS and CDR2 YFSETQ. J gave up 5 bases and V 5 bases, and 12 bases lay outside the gene matches. The CDR3 loop spans 16 amino acids. CDR3 sequence reads: CASSLSEAGGLETQYF. CDR3 DNA sequence: TGCGCCAGCAGTCTGTCGGAAGCGGGGGGGCTGGAGACCCAGTACTTC.

This clone turned up a few times. This sequence joins TRBV19 and TRBJ2-1; the match to TRBD2 covers 7 bases. This CDR3 is 16 amino acids long. Germline CDR1 and CDR2: LNHDA and SQIVND (reference sequence). The ends lost 0 bases at V and 2 bases at J; junction bases unmatched: 4. CDR3 sequence (DNA): TGTGCCAGTAGTATAGAAAGCGGGGAAGCCTACAATGAGCAGTTCTTC. Residues: CASSIESGEAYNEQFF.

The gene calls are TRBV6-5 and TRBJ1-1; D gene ambiguous. Between the trimmed V and J ends, which lost 4 bases and 5 bases, there was a span of 20 bases. The CDR3 is 16 residues long. CDR1 and CDR2 from the germline V gene are MNHEY and SVGAGI. The CDR3 coding sequence is TGTGCCAGCAGTTTCCGGACCGGACTCACGGGGACTGAAGCTTTCTTT. Translating gives CASSFRTGLTGTEAFF.

The gene calls are TRBV6-4 and TRBJ2-3, with D perhaps matching TRBD2 (6 bases). The germline V gene encodes CDR1 MRHNA and CDR2 SNTAGT. CDR3 length: 16 amino acids. V lost 0 bases and J lost 0, with 10 bases in between. The CDR3 loop reads CASSDSSSGSTDTQYF. In DNA, the CDR3 is TGTGCCAGCAGTGACTCGAGTAGCGGAAGCACAGATACGCAGTATTTT.

The chain recombines TRBV6-5 with TRBJ1-5; no clear D. The V and J ends lost 6 bases and 0 bases respectively, with 6 bases between them. The CDR3 is made up of 13 amino acids. From germline, CDR1 is MNHEY and CDR2 SVGAGI. The CDR3 is CASSRYSNQPQHF. CDR3 sequence (DNA): TGTGCCAGCAGCCGTTATAGCAATCAGCCCCAGCATTTT.

Turning to this clone: Within the sample, other DNA sequences also encode this same CDR3. The DNA of the CDR3 is TGTGCCAGCAGCTCGGACAGGGGGCTTCTAAATTCACCCCTCCACTTT. This gives the protein CASSSDRGLLNSPLHF. The chain uses TRBV5-5 and TRBJ1-6, with TRBD1 matching over 11 bases. CDR1 is SGHKS, CDR2 YYEKEE, per germline (reference sequence). CDR3 length equals 16 residues. The trim removed 3 bases at V and 7 bases at J, leaving 6 bases unmatched.

V gene TRBV7-8 combines with J gene TRBJ2-7; maybe TRBD2 (7 bases). The CDR3 loop spans 17 amino acids. Germline V gene lookup returns CDR1 SGHVS and CDR2 FQNEAQ. V dropped 1 base and J dropped 2 bases, with 18 bases sitting between them. CDR3: CASSLERDGGPPYEQYF. CDR3 nucleotide sequence: TGTGCCAGCAGCTTAGAGCGGGACGGGGGGCCGCCCTACGAGCAGTACTTC.

The V gene is TRBV15, the J gene TRBJ1-4; tentative D call: TRBD1 (5 bases). CDR3 length: 16 amino acids. The germline V gene has CDR1 LNHNV and CDR2 YYDKDF (reference sequence). Trimming pared 2 bases from V and 0 bases from J, leaving 10 bases between. The CDR3 DNA is TGTGCCACCAGCAGAAGAACAGGTGCAACTAATGAAAAACTGTTTTTT. The encoded protein is CATSRRTGATNEKLFF.

The chain combines TRBV15 with TRBJ1-2, with 7 positions matching TRBD1. CDR3 length: 17 amino acids. V lost 0 bases, J lost 4 bases, and 11 bases stayed unmatched. CDR1 is LNHNV and CDR2 is YYDKDF in the germline V gene (reference sequence). CDR3 sequence: CATSRDGPGQLSYGYTF. The DNA for the CDR3 is TGTGCCACCAGCAGAGATGGGCCGGGACAGCTCTCCTATGGCTACACCTTC.

A few counts support this clone. The chain recombines TRBV19 with TRBJ1-2; 8 bases line up with TRBD1. CDR1 and CDR2 from the germline V gene are LNHDA and SQIVND (reference sequence). J was trimmed by 4 bases and V by 1 base; bases with no gene match: 5. This CDR3 is built from 15 residues. CDR3 region: CASSIAGTGGYGYTF. The CDR3 nucleotides are TGTGCCAGTAGTATAGCTGGGACAGGAGGCTATGGCTACACCTTC.

The rearrangement links TRBV9 to TRBJ2-7; 7 nucleotides agree with TRBD1. Per germline, CDR1 SGDLS and CDR2 YYNGEE. There are 15 residues in the CDR3. Trimming cost V 0 bases and J 2 bases; bases outside gene matches: 5. Written as DNA, the CDR3 is TGTGCCAGCAGCGTAGGGACACAGGGGACCTACGAGCAGTACTTC. It translates to CASSVGTQGTYEQYF.

The chain is built from TRBV5-4 and TRBJ1-1; TRBD1 agrees at 7 bases. Trimming at V came to 7 bases and at J to 10 bases, leaving 22 bases not matched to a gene. Germline V CDR1 and CDR2: SGHNT, YYREEE (reference sequence). CDR3 length equals 16 residues. Here the CDR3 reads CASFPPGGTEANRAFF. Here the CDR3 DNA reads TGTGCCAGCTTTCCTCCTGGGGGGACAGAAGCCAATCGAGCTTTCTTT.

The rearrangement joins TRBV19 to TRBJ2-4; 9 bases agree with TRBD2. The CDR3 consists of 16 residues. The J segment lost 6 bases and the V segment lost 5 bases, leaving 11 bases of the junction unmatched. CDR1 is LNHDA, CDR2 SQIVND, per germline (reference sequence). CDR3 amino acids: CASSQFLRAGGNIQYF. The DNA of the CDR3 is TGTGCCAGTAGTCAGTTCCTCCGAGCGGGGGGAAACATTCAGTACTTC.

The rearrangement links TRBV19 to TRBJ1-1; tentatively, D is TRBD1 (5 bases). Trimming took off 5 bases at V and 1 base at J, with 8 bases between the two ends. The germline CDR1 and CDR2 sequences are LNHDA and SQIVND (reference sequence). This CDR3 region has 13 residues. CDR3 DNA sequence: TGTGCCAGTAGTCCGACAGCGAACACTGAAGCTTTCTTT. This sequence encodes CASSPTANTEAFF.

This chain joins TRBV7-3 and TRBJ1-2, with TRBD1 matching over 7 bases. Germline loops: CDR1 SGHTA, CDR2 FQGTGA. The CDR3 spans 15 residues. The junction had 16 bases not matched to a gene; V was cut back by 5 bases and J by 10 bases. CDR3 region: CASSLEGQRSNDYTF. The CDR3 region has the DNA TGTGCCAGCAGCCTGGAGGGACAGCGGAGTAATGACTACACCTTC.

The chain uses TRBV25-1 and TRBJ1-6; 10 positions match TRBD1. CDR3 size: 17 residues. CDR1 is MGHDK, CDR2 SYGVNS, per germline. The V segment lost 4 bases and the J segment 4 bases; nucleotides outside the gene matches: 7. CDR3 coding DNA: TGTGCCAGCAGTGGCAGCCGGGACAGGGGTTATAATTCACCCCTCCACTTT. As protein: CASSGSRDRGYNSPLHF.